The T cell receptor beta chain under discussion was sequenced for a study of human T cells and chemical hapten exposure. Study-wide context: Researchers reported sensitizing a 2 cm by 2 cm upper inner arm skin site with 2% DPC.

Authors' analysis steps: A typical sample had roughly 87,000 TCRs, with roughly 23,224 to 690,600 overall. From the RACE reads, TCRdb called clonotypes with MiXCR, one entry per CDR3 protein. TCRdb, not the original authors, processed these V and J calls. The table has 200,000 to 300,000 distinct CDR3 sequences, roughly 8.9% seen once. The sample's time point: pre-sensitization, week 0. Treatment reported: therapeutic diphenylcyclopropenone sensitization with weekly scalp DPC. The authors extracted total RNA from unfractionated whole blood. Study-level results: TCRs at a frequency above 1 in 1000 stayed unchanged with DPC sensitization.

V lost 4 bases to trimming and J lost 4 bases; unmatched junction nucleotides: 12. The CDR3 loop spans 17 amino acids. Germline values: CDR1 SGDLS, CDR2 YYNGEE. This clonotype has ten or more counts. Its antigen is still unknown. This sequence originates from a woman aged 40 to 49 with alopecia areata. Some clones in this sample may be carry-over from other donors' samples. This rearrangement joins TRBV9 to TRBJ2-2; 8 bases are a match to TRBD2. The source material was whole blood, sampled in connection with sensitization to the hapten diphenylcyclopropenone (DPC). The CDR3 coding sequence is TGTGCCAGCAGCTCGGGAGGGGGAGCGGGAGTCACCGGGGAGCTGTTTTTT. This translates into CASSSGGGAGVTGELFF.